A single T cell receptor beta chain is shown here with its context. Method: immunoSEQ multiplex PCR; TCRdb's copy keeps in-frame clones and lacks some. The table shows approximately 100,000 clones, with around nine tenths occurring only once. The source of the sample is a study of control samples from healthy donors and cancer patients. Germline lookup yields CDR1 SNHLY and CDR2 FYNNEI. The CDR3 has 16 amino acids. Trimming removed 0 bases from V and 6 bases from J, with 17 bases in between. The chain recombines TRBV2 with TRBJ1-2, with D possibly matching TRBD1 (5 bases). The source material was blood. This sequence originates from a man younger than 45 in good health. Written as DNA, the CDR3 is TGTGCCAGCAGTGAAGCGCAGAGAAATAGGGGCGATGGCTACACCTTC. Its protein is CASSEAQRNRGDGYTF.